A selection of T cell receptor beta chains follows, all from one sample in a study of blood T cell repertoires in COVID-19. Produced via immunoSEQ multiplex PCR; TCRdb's table is partial and in-frame only. The sample consists of 150,000 or so clones, roughly 91% of them appearing once. Sequencing used peripheral blood. These receptors all come from a man aged 60 to 69 with active or convalescent COVID-19. Both conserved end residues are part of each CDR3. The D gene is left open where the match is weak. Rows may omit the clone size; those that give it use once, few, many or a size class.

j_call,d_call,v_call,clone_size,cdr3_aa,cdr3_nt
TRBJ2-7,TRBD1,TRBV2,NA,CASSRQGSSYEQYF,TGTGCCAGCAGTCGACAGGGAAGCTCCTACGAGCAGTACTTC
TRBJ2-3,TRBD2,TRBV20-1,NA,CSASRTSGGVTDTQYF,TGCAGTGCTAGTAGGACTAGCGGGGGGGTCACAGATACGCAGTATTTT
TRBJ2-5,TRBD2,TRBV7-7,NA,CASSPGLAGQETQYF,TGTGCTAGCAGCCCGGGACTAGCGGGACAAGAGACCCAGTACTTC
TRBJ1-2,TRBD1,TRBV19,NA,CASSQTGGVYGYTF,TGTGCCAGTAGCCAAACAGGGGGAGTCTATGGCTACACCTTC
TRBJ2-3,TRBD2,TRBV29-1,NA,CSVAGGLAGNTDTQYF,TGCAGCGTTGCAGGGGGACTAGCGGGGAACACAGATACGCAGTATTTT
TRBJ1-2,NA,TRBV11-2,NA,CASSLIGANGYTF,TGTGCCAGCAGCTTAATAGGGGCAAATGGCTACACCTTC
TRBJ2-1,TRBD2,TRBV6-6,NA,CASSPSGSWNEQFF,TGTGCCAGCAGTCCTAGCGGGAGTTGGAATGAGCAGTTCTTC
TRBJ1-5,TRBD1,TRBV6-5,NA,CASSPWTGRDQPQHF,TGTGCCAGCAGTCCCTGGACAGGGCGAGATCAGCCCCAGCATTTT
TRBJ2-5,TRBD2,TRBV19,NA,CASSPRGGLETQYF,TGTGCCAGTAGTCCTCGGGGGGGCCTGGAGACCCAGTACTTC
TRBJ1-3,TRBD1,TRBV5-1,NA,CASSLGTGGNTIYF,TGCGCCAGCAGCTTGGGGACAGGGGGAAACACCATATATTTT
TRBJ2-5,TRBD1,TRBV28,NA,CASSNRDRGRGETQYF,TGTGCCAGCAGCAACCGGGACAGGGGGCGGGGAGAGACCCAGTACTTC
TRBJ2-1,TRBD1,TRBV24-1,NA,CATSESGTGWSYNEQFF,TGTGCCACCAGTGAGTCCGGGACAGGGTGGTCCTACAATGAGCAGTTCTTC
TRBJ2-3,TRBD1,TRBV5-1,NA,CASSGTGGEATQYF,TGCGCCAGCAGCGGGACAGGGGGCGAGGCTACGCAGTATTTT
TRBJ2-3,NA,TRBV7-7,NA,CASSSSAGDTQYF,TGTGCCAGCAGCTCCTCCGCGGGTGATACGCAGTATTTT
TRBJ2-1,NA,TRBV6-5,once,CASSSRDSGTGNEQFF,TGTGCCAGCAGTTCGAGAGATTCCGGGACTGGCAATGAGCAGTTCTTC
TRBJ1-2,NA,TRBV28,once,CASSSPLDSYGYTF,TGTGCCAGCAGTTCACCTTTGGACAGCTATGGCTACACCTTC
TRBJ2-7,TRBD2,TRBV5-1,NA,CASSLGGRADYEQYF,TGCGCCAGCAGCTTAGGAGGGAGGGCAGACTACGAGCAGTACTTC
TRBJ1-2,NA,TRBV5-5,NA,CASSLVLQANYGYTF,TGTGCCAGCAGCTTGGTATTACAGGCCAACTATGGCTACACCTTC
TRBJ2-3,TRBD2,TRBV2,NA,CASSGEGLGGGTDTQYF,TGTGCCAGCAGCGGCGAGGGACTAGGAGGGGGGACAGATACGCAGTATTTT
TRBJ2-1,TRBD2,TRBV5-1,NA,CASSRSGLAYNEQFF,TGCGCCAGCAGCCGGTCGGGACTAGCGTACAATGAGCAGTTCTTC
TRBJ2-5,NA,TRBV28,NA,CASSSGRTSETQYF,TGTGCCAGCAGTTCGGGCCGTACTAGCGAGACCCAGTACTTC
TRBJ2-5,NA,TRBV20-1,NA,CSGEDKETQYF,TGCAGCGGCGAGGACAAAGAGACCCAGTACTTC
TRBJ2-2,NA,TRBV30,NA,CASPGPGELFF,TGTGCCTCCCCAGGGCCCGGGGAGCTGTTTTTT
TRBJ2-5,TRBD2,TRBV7-3,few,CASSLVASGGAETQYF,TGTGCCAGCAGCTTAGTGGCTAGCGGGGGGGCAGAGACCCAGTACTTC
TRBJ2-2,NA,TRBV4-3,once,CASSQEWGAGELFF,TGCGCCAGCAGCCAAGAATGGGGGGCCGGGGAGCTGTTTTTT
TRBJ2-3,NA,TRBV24-1,once,CATSDSSTSHDTQYF,TGTGCCACCAGTGATTCGTCGACTAGTCACGATACGCAGTATTTT
TRBJ2-7,TRBD1,TRBV12-3/TRBV12-4,NA,CASSPGQGEQYF,TGTGCCAGCAGTCCCGGACAGGGCGAGCAGTACTTC
TRBJ1-1,TRBD1,TRBV19,NA,CASSIGFGTGGVNTEAFF,TGTGCCAGTAGTATAGGGTTCGGGACAGGGGGCGTGAACACTGAAGCTTTCTTT
TRBJ1-3,NA,TRBV19,once,CASSDTGAGNTIYF,TGTGCCAGTAGTGACACAGGCGCTGGAAACACCATATATTTT
TRBJ2-7,TRBD1,TRBV6-5,NA,CASSYAGQGGIHEQYF,TGTGCCAGCAGTTACGCCGGACAGGGGGGAATCCACGAGCAGTACTTC
TRBJ2-7,TRBD2,TRBV4-2,NA,CASSLGLAGGQNEQYF,TGTGCCAGCAGCCTCGGGCTAGCGGGGGGGCAGAACGAGCAGTACTTC
TRBJ2-3,NA,TRBV7-2,once,CASRYQGFGTQYF,TGTGCCAGCAGATATCAGGGGTTTGGTACGCAGTATTTT
TRBJ2-7,NA,TRBV7-9,NA,CASSPTGQADEQYF,TGTGCCAGCAGCCCTACAGGGCAGGCGGACGAGCAGTACTTC
TRBJ2-3,TRBD2,TRBV7-2,NA,CASSLVPSGSSVNTDTQYF,TGTGCCAGCAGCTTAGTGCCTAGCGGGAGTTCAGTTAACACAGATACGCAGTATTTT
TRBJ1-2,NA,TRBV6-5,NA,CASSYSKFGYGYTF,TGTGCCAGCAGTTACTCGAAATTCGGCTATGGCTACACCTTC
TRBJ2-3,TRBD2,TRBV27,NA,CASSSPGLAGVQAADTQYF,TGTGCCAGCAGTTCACCGGGACTAGCGGGAGTACAGGCGGCAGATACGCAGTATTTT
TRBJ1-6,NA,TRBV4-3,NA,CASSQGPGRYSPLHF,TGCGCCAGCAGCCAAGGGCCAGGGCGATATTCACCCCTCCACTTT
TRBJ2-4,TRBD2,TRBV28,NA,CASSLALAAKNIQYF,TGTGCCAGCAGTTTGGCGCTAGCGGCAAAAAACATTCAGTACTTC
TRBJ1-5,NA,TRBV4-1,NA,CASSQEGGHSNQPQHF,TGCGCCAGCAGCCAAGAAGGAGGTCATAGCAATCAGCCCCAGCATTTT
TRBJ1-6,NA,TRBV28,NA,CASSLYRENSPLHF,TGTGCCAGCAGTTTATACAGGGAAAATTCACCCCTCCACTTT
TRBJ2-7,NA,TRBV6-5,NA,CASSSTSRQYF,TGTGCCAGCAGTTCGACATCCAGGCAGTACTTC
TRBJ1-2,TRBD1,TRBV29-1,NA,CSVADRVGANYGYTF,TGCAGCGTCGCGGACAGGGTAGGGGCTAACTATGGCTACACCTTC
TRBJ2-5,TRBD2,TRBV6-5,NA,CASRQSGSWETQYF,TGTGCCAGCAGGCAGAGCGGGAGCTGGGAGACCCAGTACTTC
TRBJ1-2,TRBD1,TRBV28,NA,CASSSQRQGIGGYTF,TGTGCCAGCAGTTCCCAAAGACAGGGAATAGGTGGCTACACCTTC
TRBJ2-4,TRBD2,TRBV5-4,NA,CASSVPGLAGENIQYF,TGTGCCAGCAGCGTCCCGGGACTAGCGGGAGAAAACATTCAGTACTTC
TRBJ2-5,NA,TRBV3-1/TRBV3-2,few,CASEEGGRGQETQYF,TGTGCCAGCGAGGAGGGAGGCCGGGGGCAAGAGACCCAGTACTTC
TRBJ2-2,NA,TRBV6-5,NA,CASIDGRNTGELFF,TGTGCCAGCATCGATGGGCGGAACACCGGGGAGCTGTTTTTT
TRBJ2-3,NA,TRBV5-1,NA,CASSPGAQPTDTQYF,TGCGCCAGCAGCCCTGGGGCCCAACCCACAGATACGCAGTATTTT
TRBJ1-1,NA,TRBV12-5,NA,CASGLAGGTEAFF,TGTGCTAGTGGTTTGGCGGGGGGGACTGAAGCTTTCTTT
TRBJ2-3,TRBD2,TRBV7-3,NA,CASSLGGADTQYF,TGTGCCAGCAGCTTAGGGGGGGCAGATACGCAGTATTTT
TRBJ1-4,TRBD1,TRBV5-1,NA,CASSTGTGYEKLFF,TGCGCCAGCAGCACCGGGACAGGTTATGAAAAACTGTTTTTT
TRBJ2-7,NA,TRBV7-9,NA,CASSFLGATYEQYF,TGTGCCAGCAGCTTTCTAGGGGCAACCTACGAGCAGTACTTC